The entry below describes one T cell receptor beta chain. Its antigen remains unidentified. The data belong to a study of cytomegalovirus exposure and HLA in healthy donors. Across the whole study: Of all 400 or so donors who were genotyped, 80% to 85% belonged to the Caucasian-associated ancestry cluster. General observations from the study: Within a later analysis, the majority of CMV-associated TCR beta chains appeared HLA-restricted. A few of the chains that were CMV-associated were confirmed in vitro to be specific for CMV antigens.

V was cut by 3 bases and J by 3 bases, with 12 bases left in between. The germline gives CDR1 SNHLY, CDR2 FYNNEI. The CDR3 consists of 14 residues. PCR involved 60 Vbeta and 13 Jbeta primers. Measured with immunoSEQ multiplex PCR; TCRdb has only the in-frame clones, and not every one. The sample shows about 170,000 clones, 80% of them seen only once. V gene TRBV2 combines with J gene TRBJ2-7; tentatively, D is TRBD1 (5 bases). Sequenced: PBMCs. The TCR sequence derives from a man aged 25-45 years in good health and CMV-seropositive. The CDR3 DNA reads TGTGCCAGCAGTGATGCAGGGTTAGACTACGAGCAGTACTTC. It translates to CASSDAGLDYEQYF.